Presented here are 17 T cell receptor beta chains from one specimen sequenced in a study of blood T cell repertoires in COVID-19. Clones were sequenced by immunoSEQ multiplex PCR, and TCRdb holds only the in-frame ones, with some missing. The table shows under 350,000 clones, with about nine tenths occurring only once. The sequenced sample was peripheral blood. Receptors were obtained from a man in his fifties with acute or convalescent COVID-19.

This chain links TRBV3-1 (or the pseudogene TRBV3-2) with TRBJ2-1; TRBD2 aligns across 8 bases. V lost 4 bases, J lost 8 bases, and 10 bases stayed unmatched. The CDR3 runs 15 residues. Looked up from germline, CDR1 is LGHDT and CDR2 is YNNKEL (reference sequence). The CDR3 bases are TGTGCCAGCAGCCTCCGTGGGACTAGGGGAGATGAGCAGTTCTTC. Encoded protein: CASSLRGTRGDEQFF.

CDR3 nucleotide sequence: TGTGCCAGCACCTGGACAGGGTACAATGAGCAGTTCTTC. Translated: CASTWTGYNEQFF. This chain links TRBV6-5 with TRBJ2-1, with 8 bases lining up with TRBD1. Germline CDR1 is MNHEY and CDR2 is SVGAGI. The CDR3 extends over 13 amino acids. Trimming cost V 7 bases and J 4 bases; bases outside gene matches: 3.

CDR3 amino acids: CASSQGQTDTQYF. CDR3 in DNA: TGTGCCAGCAGCCAGGGCCAAACAGATACGCAGTATTTT. The chain uses TRBV7-9 and TRBJ2-3, with D perhaps matching TRBD1 (5 bases). The germline V gene encodes CDR1 SEHNR and CDR2 FQNEAQ (reference sequence). The CDR3 has 13 residues. The V end was cut by 5 bases, the J end by 3 bases, with 9 bases between.

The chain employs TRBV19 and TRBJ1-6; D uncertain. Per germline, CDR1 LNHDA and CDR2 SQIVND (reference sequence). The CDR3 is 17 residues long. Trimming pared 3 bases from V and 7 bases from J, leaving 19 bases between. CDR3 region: CASSIILRRGSNSPLHF. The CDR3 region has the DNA TGTGCCAGTAGTATTATACTCCGTCGCGGCAGCAATTCACCCCTCCACTTT. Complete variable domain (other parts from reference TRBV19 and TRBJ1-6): DGGITQSPKYLFRKEGQNVTLSCEQNLNHDAMYWYRQDPGQGLRLIYYSQIVNDFQKGDIAEGYSVSREKKESFPLTVTSAQKNPTAFYLCASSIILRRGSNSPLHFGNGTRLTVT.

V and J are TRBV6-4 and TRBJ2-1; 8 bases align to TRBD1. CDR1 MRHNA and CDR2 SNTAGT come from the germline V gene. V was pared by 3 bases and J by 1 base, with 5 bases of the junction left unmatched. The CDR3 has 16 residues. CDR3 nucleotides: TGTGCCAGCAGTGATTTAGGACAGGGTTCCTACAATGAGCAGTTCTTC. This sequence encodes CASSDLGQGSYNEQFF.

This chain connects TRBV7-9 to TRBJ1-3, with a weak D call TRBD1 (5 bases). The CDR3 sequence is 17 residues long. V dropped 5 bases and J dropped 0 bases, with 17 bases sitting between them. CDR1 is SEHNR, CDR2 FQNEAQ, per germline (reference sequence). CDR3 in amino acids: CASSTRQNTFSGNTIYF. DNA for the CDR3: TGTGCCAGCAGCACCCGACAGAACACCTTCTCTGGAAACACCATATATTTT.

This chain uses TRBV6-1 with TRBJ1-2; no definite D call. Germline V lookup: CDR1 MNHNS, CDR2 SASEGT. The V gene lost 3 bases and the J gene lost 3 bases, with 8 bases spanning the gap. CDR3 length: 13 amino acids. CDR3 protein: CASSDGRYYGYTF. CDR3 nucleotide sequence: TGTGCCAGCAGTGACGGCAGGTACTATGGCTACACCTTC.

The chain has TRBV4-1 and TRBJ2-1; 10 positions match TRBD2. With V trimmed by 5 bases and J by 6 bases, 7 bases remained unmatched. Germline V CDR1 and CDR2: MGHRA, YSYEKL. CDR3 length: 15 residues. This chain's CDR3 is CASSYSGGAINEQFF. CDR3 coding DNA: TGCGCCAGCAGCTACAGCGGGGGGGCGATCAATGAGCAGTTCTTC.

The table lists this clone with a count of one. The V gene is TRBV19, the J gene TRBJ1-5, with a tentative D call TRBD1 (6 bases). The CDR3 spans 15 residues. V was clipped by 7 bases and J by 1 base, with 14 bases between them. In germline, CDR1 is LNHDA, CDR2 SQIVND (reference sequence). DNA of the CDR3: TGTGCCAGTAAAACAGGGATGGTCAGCAATCAGCCCCAGCATTTT. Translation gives CASKTGMVSNQPQHF.

CDR3 residues: CSASSGQGVDFGELFF. The CDR3 DNA sequence: TGCAGTGCTAGTTCGGGACAGGGGGTAGATTTCGGGGAGCTGTTTTTT. The V and J genes are TRBV20-1 and TRBJ2-2; 11 bases are shared with TRBD1. The CDR3 sequence is 16 residues long. Trimming at V came to 3 bases and at J to 7 bases, leaving 10 bases not matched to a gene. Germline CDR1 is DFQATT and CDR2 is SNEGSKA (reference sequence).

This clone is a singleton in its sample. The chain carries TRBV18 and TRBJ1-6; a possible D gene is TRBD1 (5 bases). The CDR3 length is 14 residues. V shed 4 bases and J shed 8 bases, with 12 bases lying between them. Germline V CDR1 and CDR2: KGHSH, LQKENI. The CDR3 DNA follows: TGTGCCAGCTCACTGGGGGGTTTAGATTCACCCCTCCACTTT. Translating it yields CASSLGGLDSPLHF.

CDR3 bases: TGTGCCAGCACATGGGACAGGGGAACGGGTCAGCCCCAGCATTTT. Its translation is CASTWDRGTGQPQHF. The chain links TRBV6-5 to TRBJ1-5; 10 positions agree with TRBD1. With 7 bases clipped from V and 6 bases from J, the junction kept 9 bases outside the gene matches. The V gene's germline CDR1 is MNHEY and CDR2 SVGAGI. The CDR3 consists of 15 residues.

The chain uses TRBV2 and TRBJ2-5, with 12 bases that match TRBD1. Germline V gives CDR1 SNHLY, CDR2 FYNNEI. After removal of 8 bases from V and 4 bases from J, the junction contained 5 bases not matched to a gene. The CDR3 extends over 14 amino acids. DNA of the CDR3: TGTGCCAGCCTGAGGGACAGGGGGCGAGAGACCCAGTACTTC. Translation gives CASLRDRGRETQYF.

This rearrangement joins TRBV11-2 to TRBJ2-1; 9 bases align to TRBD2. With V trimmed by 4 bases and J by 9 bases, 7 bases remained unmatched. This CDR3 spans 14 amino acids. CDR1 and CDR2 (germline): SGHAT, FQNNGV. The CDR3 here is CASSSGLAPGEQFF. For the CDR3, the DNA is TGTGCCAGCAGCTCAGGACTAGCGCCCGGTGAGCAGTTCTTC.

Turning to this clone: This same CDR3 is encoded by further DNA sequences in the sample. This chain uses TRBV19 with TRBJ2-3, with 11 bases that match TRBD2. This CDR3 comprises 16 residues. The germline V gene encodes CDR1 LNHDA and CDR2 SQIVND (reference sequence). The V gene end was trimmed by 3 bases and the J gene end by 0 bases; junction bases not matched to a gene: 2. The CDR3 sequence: CASSILAGGSTDTQYF. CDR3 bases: TGTGCCAGTAGTATTCTAGCGGGGGGTAGCACAGATACGCAGTATTTT.

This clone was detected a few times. CDR3 residues: CASSQEPGEHQPQHF. In DNA form, the CDR3 reads TGCGCCAGCAGCCAAGAACCCGGGGAACATCAGCCCCAGCATTTT. V is TRBV4-1 and J is TRBJ1-5; no clear D. Germline assignment: CDR1 MGHRA and CDR2 YSYEKL. The CDR3 has 15 residues. Trimming took 0 bases from V and 5 from J, leaving 11 bases between them.

The DNA for the CDR3 is TGTGCCAGCAGCGTATCACAGGGAATAACCGGGGAGCTGTTTTTT. Amino acid sequence: CASSVSQGITGELFF. The chain couples TRBV9 to TRBJ2-2; perhaps TRBD1 as D (6 bases). Germline values: CDR1 SGDLS, CDR2 YYNGEE. V was clipped by 1 base and J by 5 bases, with 12 bases between them. The CDR3 contains 15 residues.